The source of this TCR beta chain is a study of a mutant IDH1 vaccine in newly diagnosed glioma. Overall study: The treated group averaged about 39 years old and was about 62% male, roughly 40% female.

Notes on this clone: Its antigen is unknown.

Here immunoSEQ multiplex PCR was the method, and the copy in TCRdb shows in-frame clones only, minus some. The sample holds some 38,000 clones; 75% are singletons and the top ten take about 10%. Time point specified: week 47, end of study. In the vaccine, a single dose held 300 ug of the mutant IDH1 20-mer peptide, along with topical imiquimod. The study gave patients eight vaccinations in weeks 1, 3, 5, 7, 11, 15, 19, 23. Looked up from germline, CDR1 is SGHTA and CDR2 is FQGNSA. V shed 5 bases and J 16 bases; nucleotides not matched to a gene: 14. This CDR3 region has 13 residues. The chain uses TRBV7-2 and TRBJ1-3; TRBD1 agrees at 7 bases. Material: PBMCs, obtained from a glioma patient whose treatment included an IDH1 peptide vaccine. The sequence derives from a man aged 40-49 years with glioma. DNA for the CDR3: TGTGCCAGCAGCCTAGGGACAGTGAGATCGATCTATTTT. Amino acids: CASSLGTVRSIYF.